This is a list of T cell receptor beta chains from one sample in a study of cytomegalovirus exposure and HLA in healthy donors. Clones were sequenced by immunoSEQ multiplex PCR, and TCRdb holds only the in-frame ones, with some missing. Among some 120,000 clones listed, less than 75% were seen once. Input material: PBMCs. The receptors were gathered from a woman aged 40 to 49 in good health and CMV-seronegative. Both conserved end residues are part of each CDR3. The D gene is left open where the match is weak. The size field is filled for only some rows; it gives once, few, many or a size class.

size	J	D	length	V	DNA	CDR3
.	TRBJ1-1	TRBD1	18	TRBV5-1	TGCGCCAGCAGCTTGGCCTCGGGCAGGGGGTCGGGGAGGTCTGAAGCTTTCTTT	CASSLASGRGSGRSEAFF
.	TRBJ2-7	.	14	TRBV7-8	TGTGCCAGCAGCCCGTCCGGGACTCCCTACGAGCAGTACTTC	CASSPSGTPYEQYF
few	TRBJ2-1	TRBD2	21	TRBV4-2	TGTGCCAGCAGCCAAGAGGGAGGGACCGTATCTCATCTTTTCTCCTACAATGAGCAGTTCTTC	CASSQEGGTVSHLFSYNEQFF
few	TRBJ1-4	.	16	TRBV7-2	TGTGCCAGCAGCTCGGGACCAAGGGGAGGGGGTGAAAAACTGTTTTTT	CASSSGPRGGGEKLFF
.	TRBJ1-4	.	13	TRBV4-3	TGCGCCAGCAGCCAACACCCAGATGAAAAACTGTTTTTT	CASSQHPDEKLFF
.	TRBJ1-2	.	13	TRBV29-1	TGCAGCGTTCAAGGGAGGATCTCTATGGGCTACACCTTC	CSVQGRISMGYTF
.	TRBJ1-2	.	14	TRBV6-5	TGTGCCAGCAATCTCAGGGGAGCTAACTATGGCTACACCTTC	CASNLRGANYGYTF
.	TRBJ2-1	.	16	TRBV28	TGTGCCAGCAGTTTACAGAACAGGGGGGGTTTTCATGAGCAGTTCTTC	CASSLQNRGGFHEQFF
.	TRBJ2-2	TRBD2	14	TRBV19	TGTGCCAGTAATCCTAGCGGGAACACCGGGGAGCTGTTTTTT	CASNPSGNTGELFF
.	TRBJ2-7	TRBD2	13	TRBV5-4	TGTGCCAGCAGCCCGGGAGGTTTTTACGAGCAGTACTTC	CASSPGGFYEQYF
.	TRBJ1-1	TRBD1	18	TRBV18	TGTGCCAGCTCAAATACCGGGACAGGGGGGGCGGCGGACACTGAAGCTTTCTTT	CASSNTGTGGAADTEAFF
.	TRBJ2-5	TRBD1	15	TRBV7-3	TGTGCCAGCAGCTTATTCGGGGACAGCAGTGAGACCCAGTACTTC	CASSLFGDSSETQYF